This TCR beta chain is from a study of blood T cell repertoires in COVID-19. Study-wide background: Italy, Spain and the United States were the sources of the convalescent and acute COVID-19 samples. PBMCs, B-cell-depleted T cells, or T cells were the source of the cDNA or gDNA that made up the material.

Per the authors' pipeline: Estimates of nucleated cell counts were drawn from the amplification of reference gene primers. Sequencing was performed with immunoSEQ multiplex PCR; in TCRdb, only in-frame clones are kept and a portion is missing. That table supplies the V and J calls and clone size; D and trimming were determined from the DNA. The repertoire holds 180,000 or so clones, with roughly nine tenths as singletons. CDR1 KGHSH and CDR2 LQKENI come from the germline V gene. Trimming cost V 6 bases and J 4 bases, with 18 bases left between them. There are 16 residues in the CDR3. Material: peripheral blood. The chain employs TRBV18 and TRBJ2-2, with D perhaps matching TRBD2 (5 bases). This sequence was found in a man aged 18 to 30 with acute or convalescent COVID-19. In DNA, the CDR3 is TGTGCCAGCTCCGCCCTAGCCAGCGAGGCCACCGGGGAGCTGTTTTTT. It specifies CASSALASEATGELFF.